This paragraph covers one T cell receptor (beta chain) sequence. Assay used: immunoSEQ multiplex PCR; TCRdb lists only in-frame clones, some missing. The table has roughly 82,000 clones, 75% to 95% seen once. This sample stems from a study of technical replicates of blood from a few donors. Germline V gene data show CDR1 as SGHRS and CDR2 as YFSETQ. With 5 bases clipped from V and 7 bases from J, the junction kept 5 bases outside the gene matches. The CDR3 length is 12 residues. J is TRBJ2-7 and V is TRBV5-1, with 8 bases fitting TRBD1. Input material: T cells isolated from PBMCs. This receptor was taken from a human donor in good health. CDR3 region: CASRAGGREQYF. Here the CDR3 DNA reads TGCGCCAGCAGAGCAGGGGGCAGGGAGCAGTACTTC. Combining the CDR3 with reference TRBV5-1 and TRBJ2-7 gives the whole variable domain KAGVTQTPRYLIKTRGQQVTLSCSPISGHRSVSWYQQTPGQGLQFLFEYFSETQRNKGNFPGRFSGRQFSNSRSEMNVSTLELGDSALYLCASRAGGREQYFGPGTRLTVT.